Shown below are 12 T cell receptor beta chains from a single sample sequenced in a study of OX40 agonist ivuxolimab in advanced cancers. This table comes from immunoSEQ multiplex PCR, and its TCRdb copy is limited to in-frame clones, with some not included. The table has 35,000 to 50,000 clones, approximately 89% seen once. Here the sequenced sample was CD4+ or CD8+ T cells sorted from blood, taken in a trial of the OX40 agonist ivuxolimab. The receptors stem from an adult with an advanced solid tumor such as melanoma, head and neck, liver or kidney cancer.

The gene calls are TRBV2 and TRBJ1-5, with D possibly matching TRBD1 (6 bases). The CDR3 is 15 amino acids. V lost 0 bases to trimming and J lost 8 bases, with 14 bases between them. Germline CDR1 is SNHLY and CDR2 is FYNNEI. CDR3 protein: CASSEATGWLEPQHF. The CDR3 coding sequence is TGTGCCAGCAGTGAAGCGACAGGTTGGTTAGAGCCCCAGCATTTT.

Note on this clone: The conserved final phenylalanine or tryptophan is absent from the CDR3, which likely points to a read error. The V gene is TRBV5-1, the J gene TRBJ1-6, with D uncertain. Trimming shortened V by 1 base and J by 2 bases, and 13 bases separated the two germline ends. There are 17 residues in the CDR3. CDR1 SGHRS and CDR2 YFSETQ come from the germline V gene. The CDR3 here is CASSLTSPGTYNSPLHL. CDR3 DNA: TGCGCCAGCAGCTTGACCTCCCCGGGGACCTATAATTCACCCCTCCACCTT.

Only a few counts were recorded for this clone. The chain links TRBV4-3 to TRBJ1-1; D is unclear. Germline V lookup: CDR1 LGHNA, CDR2 YSLEER. Trimming left V 1 base short and J 5 bases short, with 14 bases between. This CDR3 spans 15 amino acids. The CDR3 protein is CASSQGDFGVTEAFF. The CDR3, as DNA: TGCGCCAGCAGCCAAGGAGACTTCGGGGTTACTGAAGCTTTCTTT.

The V call is TRBV29-1, the J call TRBJ2-7; 9 nucleotides agree with TRBD1. The CDR3 is 12 residues long. V lost 7 bases and J lost 4; bases outside the gene matches: 5. CDR1 and CDR2 from the germline V gene are SQVTM and ANQGSEA. This CDR3 is CSAGTGRYEQYF. DNA of the CDR3: TGCAGCGCTGGGACAGGGAGGTACGAGCAGTACTTC.

This chain uses TRBV18 with TRBJ1-2, with TRBD1 as a possible D gene (5 bases). Germline lookup yields CDR1 KGHSH and CDR2 LQKENI. The germline V and J ends were trimmed by 5 bases and 8 bases, with 18 bases remaining between them. The CDR3 covers 14 residues. CDR3 protein: CASSFPGTGLGYTF. In DNA form, the CDR3 reads TGTGCCAGCTCATTTCCCGGGACCGGCTTAGGCTACACCTTC. The full variable domain, its missing parts supplied by reference TRBV18 and TRBJ1-2, is NAGVMQNPRHLVRRRGQEARLRCSPMKGHSHVYWYRQLPEEGLKFMVYLQKENIIDESGMPKERFSAEFPKEGPSILRIQQVVRGDSAAYFCASSFPGTGLGYTFGSGTRLTVV.

The V gene is TRBV6-5, the J gene TRBJ1-4; D unresolved. The CDR3 covers 14 residues. CDR1 is MNHEY, CDR2 SVGAGI, per germline. The V gene lost 4 bases and the J gene lost 8 bases, with 14 bases spanning the gap. The CDR3 sequence is CASSFRPIGEKLFF. Written as DNA, the CDR3 is TGTGCCAGCAGTTTTCGCCCGATTGGGGAAAAACTGTTTTTT.

The V and J genes are TRBV4-3 and TRBJ2-3; no clear D. Germline CDR1 is LGHNA and CDR2 is YSLEER. The ends were cut back, 0 bases at V and 0 bases at J, with 13 bases in the middle. The CDR3 has 17 amino acids. Here the CDR3 reads CASSQDRISASTDTQYF. The CDR3, as DNA: TGCGCCAGCAGCCAAGATCGGATCTCGGCTAGCACAGATACGCAGTATTTT.

This chain joins TRBV6-1 and TRBJ1-3; no reliable D call. The CDR3 contains 15 residues. Deletions cut 0 bases from V and 1 base from J, with 7 bases between. The germline CDR1 and CDR2 sequences are MNHNS and SASEGT. The CDR3 protein is CASSEAVASGNTIYF. The CDR3 bases are TGTGCCAGCAGTGAAGCGGTGGCGTCTGGAAACACCATATATTTT.

The genes are TRBV27 and TRBJ1-6; 7 nucleotides match TRBD1. Trimming at V came to 2 bases and at J to 2 bases, leaving 3 bases not matched to a gene. The CDR3 has 16 residues. Germline-derived CDR1 and CDR2 are MNHEY and SMNVEV (reference sequence). The CDR3 region has the DNA TGTGCCAGCAGTTTAGGGGACAGAACCTATAATTCACCCCTCCACTTT. Translation gives CASSLGDRTYNSPLHF.

This chain connects TRBV7-6 to TRBJ1-1; D ambiguous. Trimming removed 8 bases at V and 1 base at J, with 11 bases between. Germline CDR1 SGHVS, CDR2 FNYEAQ. The CDR3 length is 13 residues. The CDR3 coding sequence is TGTGCCAGCCCCAAAAGGAGGAACACTGAAGCTTTCTTT. It is translated as CASPKRRNTEAFF.

CDR3 bases: TGTGCCAGCAGCCAATTTGGAAGGACAGGGGCTCGGAATGAGCAGTTCTTC. This sequence encodes CASSQFGRTGARNEQFF. The rearrangement joins TRBV14 to TRBJ2-1; TRBD1 agrees at 9 bases. Unmatched junction bases numbered 12, after V lost 2 bases and J lost 7 bases. Germline V gives CDR1 SGHDN, CDR2 FVKESK. CDR3 length: 17 residues.

The J gene is TRBJ1-1, the V gene TRBV27; D is possibly TRBD1 (5 bases). Germline V CDR1 and CDR2: MNHEY, SMNVEV (reference sequence). The CDR3 is 15 amino acids. Trimming took 2 bases from V and 5 from J, leaving 15 bases between them. In DNA, the CDR3 is TGTGCCAGCAGTTTAGGGCAGGCTTGGGGGACTGAAGCTTTCTTT. It specifies CASSLGQAWGTEAFF.